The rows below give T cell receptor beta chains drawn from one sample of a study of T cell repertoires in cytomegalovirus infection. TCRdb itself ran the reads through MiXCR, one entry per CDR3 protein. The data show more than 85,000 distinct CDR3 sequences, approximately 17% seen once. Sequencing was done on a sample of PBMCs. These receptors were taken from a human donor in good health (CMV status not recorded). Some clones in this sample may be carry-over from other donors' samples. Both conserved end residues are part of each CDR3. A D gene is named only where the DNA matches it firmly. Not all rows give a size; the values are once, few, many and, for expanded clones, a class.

DNA: TGTGCCAGCTCGACAGTGGATAGCACAGATACGCAGTATTTT
CDR3: CASSTVDSTDTQYF
size: few
D: .
J: TRBJ2-3
V: TRBV2

DNA: TGCGCCAGCAGTGAGTCCGGGGGCCGGAACACTGAAGCTTTCTTT
CDR3: CASSESGGRNTEAFF
size: many
D: .
J: TRBJ1-1
V: TRBV10-2

DNA: TGTGCCAGCAGCCGAAGTGGAGGGGGCTCAGATACGCAGTATTTT
CDR3: CASSRSGGGSDTQYF
size: few
D: .
J: TRBJ2-3
V: TRBV2

DNA: TGCGCCAGCAGTGAAGACACAGATACGCAGTATTTT
CDR3: CASSEDTDTQYF
size: few
D: .
J: TRBJ2-3
V: TRBV5-1

DNA: TGTGCCAGCAGCTTAGGTGCCACATACACTGAAGCTTTCTTT
CDR3: CASSLGATYTEAFF
size: many
D: .
J: TRBJ1-1
V: TRBV7-2

DNA: TGTGCCAGTAGTGTAACAGGGGAGGATGAGCAGTTCTTC
CDR3: CASSVTGEDEQFF
size: .
D: .
J: TRBJ2-1
V: TRBV19

DNA: TGTGCCAGCAGCTTAGAGGTGGGGGCTCCCGGGGAGCTGTTTTTT
CDR3: CASSLEVGAPGELFF
size: many
D: .
J: TRBJ2-2
V: TRBV7-2

DNA: TGTGCCAGCAGCACCCCAGGGAATTCTTTCTCAGATACGCAGTATTTT
CDR3: CASSTPGNSFSDTQYF
size: few
D: .
J: TRBJ2-3
V: TRBV7-9

DNA: TGTGCCAGCAGCTTACCGGCGGGACTATCCCAAGAGACCCAGTACTTC
CDR3: CASSLPAGLSQETQYF
size: many
D: TRBD2
J: TRBJ2-5
V: TRBV7-9

DNA: TGTGCCACCACTTATACGGGGGGGCGCGACGGGGAAAAACTGTTTTTT
CDR3: CATTYTGGRDGEKLFF
size: .
D: .
J: TRBJ1-4
V: TRBV7-8

DNA: TGTGCCAGCAGTGAAGGGCGCGGGGGGGCAATAGATACGCAGTATTTT
CDR3: CASSEGRGGAIDTQYF
size: few
D: TRBD2
J: TRBJ2-3
V: TRBV2

DNA: TGTGCCATCAGTCCCGGCAGGGAGGATGACTACACCTTC
CDR3: CAISPGREDDYTF
size: many
D: .
J: TRBJ1-2
V: TRBV10-3

DNA: TGTGCCAGCAGCGCGGGGGAAGAGACCCAGTACTTC
CDR3: CASSAGEETQYF
size: .
D: .
J: TRBJ2-5
V: TRBV9

DNA: TGTGCCAGCAGTGACGGGGGGCGGTATGGCTACACCTTC
CDR3: CASSDGGRYGYTF
size: .
D: .
J: TRBJ1-2
V: TRBV6-1

DNA: TGTGCCAGCAGCCGGGAGACAGGGGAGGGAGAGACCCAGTACTTC
CDR3: CASSRETGEGETQYF
size: .
D: .
J: TRBJ2-5
V: TRBV3-1

DNA: TGTGCCAGCTCACCAGGCGTGAGGGGTGAAAAACTGTTTTTT
CDR3: CASSPGVRGEKLFF
size: .
D: .
J: TRBJ1-4
V: TRBV18

DNA: TGTGCCAGCAGTTTGAGGGATCACAGGGACGGCAATCAGCCCCAGCATTTT
CDR3: CASSLRDHRDGNQPQHF
size: few
D: .
J: TRBJ1-5
V: TRBV12-3/TRBV12-4